These 25 T cell receptor beta chains were sequenced from one sample in a study of metastatic and nonmetastatic thyroid tumors. TCRdb reanalyzed the PCR reads with MiXCR. The data hold 20,000 to 30,000 clones, with roughly 25% observed a single time. Patients were all untreated before their thyroid surgery. Source material: tumor tissue. The origin of the receptors is a male donor with papillary thyroid cancer or a benign thyroid nodule (not recorded which). Some clones in this sample may be carry-over from other donors' samples.

The V call is TRBV7-9, the J call TRBJ1-1; the D is unclear. V lost 2 bases and J 1 base, leaving 11 bases between the germline ends. This CDR3 region has 15 residues. CDR1 and CDR2 from the germline V gene are SEHNR and FQNEAQ (reference sequence). The CDR3 DNA is TGTGCCAGCAGCTTATTGTCGAATCGGAACACTGAAGCTTTCTTT. This translates into CASSLLSNRNTEAFF. The full variable domain, rest sourced from reference TRBV7-9 and TRBJ1-1, is DTGVSQNPRHKITKRGQNVTFRCDPISEHNRLYWYRQTLGQGPEFLTYFQNEAQLEKSRLLSDRFSAERPKGSFSTLEIQRTEQGDSAMYLCASSLLSNRNTEAFFGQGTRLTVV.

The table lists this clone with many counts. The rearrangement uses TRBV7-8 and TRBJ2-7, with D hard to call. CDR3 length: 13 residues. Germline V CDR1 and CDR2: SGHVS, FQNEAQ. V was shortened by 4 bases and J by 3 bases, with 10 bases between the two germline ends. As DNA, the CDR3 is TGTGCCAGCAGCTCCACGGCGGTCTACGAGCAGTACTTC. It yields the protein CASSSTAVYEQYF. The full variable domain, its missing parts supplied by reference TRBV7-8 and TRBJ2-7, is GAGVSQSPRYKVAKRGQDVALRCDPISGHVSLFWYQQALGQGPEFLTYFQNEAQLDKSGLPSDRFFAERPEGSVSTLKIQRTQQEDSAVYLCASSSTAVYEQYFGPGTRLTVT.

A few counts support this clone. The chain carries TRBV15 and TRBJ2-7; D is unclear. CDR1 is LNHNV and CDR2 is YYDKDF in the germline V gene (reference sequence). V gave up 0 bases and J gave up 11 bases, with 17 bases separating them. This CDR3 has 14 amino acids. The DNA of the CDR3 is TGTGCCACCAGCAGAGAGGCAGGTTCCGGACGGAAGTACTTC. It encodes CATSREAGSGRKYF.

This clone was observed many times. CDR3 sequence: CASSIGGDRTYEQYF. The DNA for the CDR3 is TGTGCCAGTAGTATAGGGGGGGACAGGACCTACGAGCAGTACTTC. The chain employs TRBV19 and TRBJ2-7; 8 nucleotides agree with TRBD1. The J segment lost 2 bases and the V segment lost 1 base, leaving 4 bases of the junction unmatched. CDR3 length: 15 amino acids. The germline V gene has CDR1 LNHDA and CDR2 SQIVND (reference sequence).

A note on this clone: The CDR3 end shows no conserved phenylalanine or tryptophan, and so a read error is likely. Because the CDR3's place on the DNA is in doubt, the DNA is left out and the CDR3 is given as listed by TCRdb. The chain is built from TRBV6-2 or TRBV6-3 and TRBJ2-5; the table's D call, TRBD1, has no DNA check behind it. The CDR3 extends over 9 residues, inclusive of both ends. Germline values: CDR1 MNHEY, CDR2 SVGEGT. CDR3 amino acids: CASFPRGVP.

This clone was observed at least ten times. This specimen includes other DNA sequences encoding the same CDR3. The genes are TRBV28 and TRBJ2-1; possibly TRBD2 for D (6 bases). Trimming stripped 3 bases from V and 4 bases from J, with 13 bases between. The CDR3 contains 15 residues. Germline values: CDR1 MDHEN, CDR2 SYDVKM. In nucleotides, the CDR3 is TGTGCCAGCAGTTTCGTTAGTGGGGGGTACAATGAGCAGTTCTTC. Its protein is CASSFVSGGYNEQFF.

Concerning this clone itself: A junction boundary mismatches the germline segment, possibly from a read error. This rearrangement joins TRBV6-2 or TRBV6-3 to TRBJ1-2; no definite D call. Germline V gene lookup returns CDR1 MNHEY and CDR2 SVGEGT. The CDR3 contains 15 residues. The CDR3 DNA reads as TGTGCCAGCAGTCCCATCTGGACCCCTAACTATTGCTACACCTTC. It translates to CASSPIWTPNYCYTF.

Regarding this clone: The junction does not match germline at one end; this may be a read error. The chain is built from TRBV7-6 and TRBJ1-5; 8 positions agree with TRBD1. This CDR3 comprises 15 residues. CDR1 is SGHVS, CDR2 FNYEAQ, per germline. CDR3 sequence reads: CATSPGQGLNLPQHF. The CDR3 DNA is TGTGCCACCAGCCCCGGACAGGGTCTAAATCTGCCCCAGCATTTT. Full variable domain (outside the CDR3, taken from reference TRBV7-6 and TRBJ1-5): GAGVSQSPRYKVTKRGQDVALRCDPISGHVSLYWYRQALGQGPEFLTYFNYEAQQDKSGLPNDRFSAERPEGSISTLTIQRTEQRDSAMYRCATSPGQGLNLPQHFGDGTRLSIL.

This clone was counted a few times. The chain is built from TRBV19 and TRBJ1-3; 10 positions agree with TRBD1. Trimming cost V 5 bases and J 2 bases; bases outside gene matches: 3. The CDR3 has 15 amino acids. Germline V lookup: CDR1 LNHDA, CDR2 SQIVND (reference sequence). In nucleotides, the CDR3 is TGTGCCAGTAGTGTCGGGACAGGGGCTGGAAACACCATATATTTT. It specifies CASSVGTGAGNTIYF.

This clone was seen a handful of times. The chain combines TRBV28 with TRBJ1-5; 7 bases map to TRBD1. CDR3 length: 19 amino acids. J lost 2 bases, V lost 4 bases, and 17 bases had no gene match. Germline loops: CDR1 MDHEN, CDR2 SYDVKM. The chain's CDR3 is CASSYRSKGAAGGNQPQHF. CDR3 in DNA: TGTGCCAGCAGTTACCGCAGTAAGGGGGCCGCCGGGGGCAATCAGCCCCAGCATTTT.

This clone was seen many times. This chain uses TRBV9 with TRBJ1-6; maybe TRBD1 (6 bases). This CDR3 has 15 amino acids. Trimming took 0 bases from V and 6 from J, leaving 10 bases between them. The germline V gene encodes CDR1 SGDLS and CDR2 YYNGEE. For the CDR3, the DNA is TGTGCCAGCAGCGTAGGGGACACCGGTAATTCACCCCTCCACTTT. Translating it yields CASSVGDTGNSPLHF.

This clone has just a few counts. A read error may produce the germline difference seen at one junction end. This rearrangement joins TRBV28 to TRBJ1-1; D gene unclear. Germline loops: CDR1 MDHEN, CDR2 SYDVKM. This CDR3 region has 15 residues. The CDR3 reads CASSSNCRPDTGAFF. The CDR3 nucleotides are TGTGCCAGCAGTTCAAATTGCAGGCCAGACACTGGAGCTTTCTTT. The whole variable domain, filled in from reference TRBV28 and TRBJ1-1, reads DVKVTQSSRYLVKRTGEKVFLECVQDMDHENMFWYRQDPGLGLRLIYFSYDVKMKEKGDIPEGYSVSREKKERFSLILESASTNQTSMYLCASSSNCRPDTGAFFGQGTRLTVV.

J is TRBJ2-7 and V is TRBV20-1; 14 positions match TRBD2. This CDR3 has 17 residues. V lost 1 base to trimming and J lost 2 bases; unmatched junction nucleotides: 7. Germline CDR1 reads DFQATT; CDR2 reads SNEGSKA (reference sequence). The CDR3 DNA reads as TGCAGTGCTAGAGCGGGACTAGCGGGAGCGGTACCCTACGAGCAGTACTTC. Its protein is CSARAGLAGAVPYEQYF.

This clone was observed a handful of times. Being one base from a much bigger clone, this may be a read error. The V gene is TRBV15, the J gene TRBJ1-2, with TRBD1 as a possible D gene (5 bases). This CDR3 has 14 residues. Germline CDR1 is LNHNV and CDR2 is YYDKDF (reference sequence). The ends were cut back, 7 bases at V and 4 bases at J, with 16 bases in the middle. CDR3 DNA sequence: TGTGCCACCATCCCCTCGGATGGGGGCTATGGCTACACCTTC. It translates to CATIPSDGGYGYTF.

Many counts were recorded for this clone. The chain joins TRBV30 to TRBJ2-2; the D gene is possibly TRBD2 (5 bases). Trimming took 3 bases from V and 4 from J, leaving 15 bases between them. The CDR3 length is 15 residues. Germline loops: CDR1 GTSNPN, CDR2 SVGIG (reference sequence). The CDR3 coding sequence is TGTGCCTGGAGGGCTGGCGCGGGCGTCACCGGGGAGCTGTTTTTT. Translated: CAWRAGAGVTGELFF. The variable domain in full, completed from reference TRBV30 and TRBJ2-2, reads SQTIHQWPATLVQPVGSPLSLECTVEGTSNPNLYWYRQAAGRGLQLLFYSVGIGQISSEVPQNLSASRPQDRQFILSSKKLLLSDSGFYLCAWRAGAGVTGELFFGEGSRLTVL.

The chain combines TRBV12-3 or TRBV12-4 with TRBJ2-7; 9 bases are a match to TRBD2. The CDR3 runs 14 residues. V lost 7 bases to trimming and J lost 0 bases; unmatched junction nucleotides: 4. The CDR3 here is CASTGTSSSYEQYF. CDR3 sequence (DNA): TGTGCCAGCACTGGGACTAGCTCCTCCTACGAGCAGTACTTC.

This clone was seen a handful of times. One base away lies a much larger clone, so this may be a sequencing read error. The V and J genes are TRBV28 and TRBJ2-7; tentatively, D is TRBD1 or TRBD2 (5 bases each). Per germline, CDR1 MDHEN and CDR2 SYDVKM. V lost 4 bases and J 9 bases, leaving 19 bases between the germline ends. This CDR3 region has 14 residues. CDR3 nucleotide sequence: TGTGCCAGCAGTTGGAGTCAGGGAGTACGCAGGCAGTACTTC. It specifies CASSWSQGVRRQYF. Based on the CDR3 plus reference TRBV28 and TRBJ2-7, the full variable domain is DVKVTQSSRYLVKRTGEKVFLECVQDMDHENMFWYRQDPGLGLRLIYFSYDVKMKEKGDIPEGYSVSREKKERFSLILESASTNQTSMYLCASSWSQGVRRQYFGPGTRLTVT.

This clone was seen only a few times. This may come from a read error, since a much larger clone is one base off. This CDR3 is also generated by other DNA sequences in the sample. The J gene is TRBJ2-5, the V gene TRBV7-9; D is ambiguous. The CDR3 is 12 amino acids. Germline V gene lookup returns CDR1 SEHNR and CDR2 FQNEAQ (reference sequence). CDR3 sequence (DNA): TGTGCCAGCAGCTTAGGTCAAAAGACGCAGTACTTC. Protein product: CASSLGQKTQYF.

This clone was observed many times. The chain employs TRBV19 and TRBJ2-5; the match to TRBD2 covers 8 bases. V lost 4 bases to trimming and J lost 5 bases; unmatched junction nucleotides: 6. The length of the CDR3 is 14 residues. CDR1 LNHDA and CDR2 SQIVND come from the germline V gene (reference sequence). CDR3 in DNA: TGTGCCAGTAGTAAACTCCAGCGGGAGGAGACCCAGTACTTC. As protein: CASSKLQREETQYF.

The genes are TRBV3-1 and TRBJ1-6; possible D gene TRBD1, 5 bases. The CDR3 is made up of 14 amino acids. Trimming cost V 4 bases and J 8 bases, with 12 bases left between them. Germline V gives CDR1 LGHDT, CDR2 YNNKEL (reference sequence). The CDR3 sequence is CASSLRGRDSPLHF. The CDR3 nucleotides are TGTGCCAGCAGCCTAAGGGGTAGGGATTCACCCCTCCACTTT.

In this sample, this clone turned up many times. V is TRBV5-1 and J is TRBJ2-3, with TRBD1 as a possible D gene (6 bases). This CDR3 is 17 amino acids long. The germline V gene has CDR1 SGHRS and CDR2 YFSETQ. Trimming stripped 2 bases from V and 8 bases from J, with 24 bases between. CDR3 loop: CASSFDPGGQVTGTQYF. As DNA, the CDR3 is TGCGCCAGCAGCTTTGACCCTGGGGGACAAGTCACTGGTACGCAGTATTTT.

This clone was observed many times. It may be a read error: a sequence one base away is much more abundant. V and J are TRBV6-5 and TRBJ2-6; TRBD1 or TRBD2 may be the D gene (5 bases each). Germline V lookup: CDR1 MNHEY, CDR2 SVGAGI. The CDR3 length is 17 residues. V lost 0 bases and J 4 bases, leaving 13 bases between the germline ends. The CDR3 loop reads CASSYSGVLGGANVLTF. Written as DNA, the CDR3 is TGTGCCAGCAGTTACTCGGGGGTCCTGGGGGGGGCCAACGTCCTGACTTTC.

Comments on this clone: One junction end disagrees with the germline gene, perhaps due to a read error. The chain uses TRBV11-2 and TRBJ2-2; the match to TRBD2 covers 13 bases. From germline, CDR1 is SGHAT and CDR2 FQNNGV. The CDR3 contains 16 residues. Here the CDR3 DNA reads TGTGCCAGCAGCCTCGGGACTAGCGGGATCACCGGAGAGCTGTTTTTT. As protein: CASSLGTSGITGELFF.

V and J are TRBV5-6 and TRBJ1-6; D gene uncertain. Germline V gene data show CDR1 as SGHDT and CDR2 as YYEEEE. This CDR3 is built from 12 residues. V lost 6 bases, J lost 7 bases, and 8 bases lay in between. Here the CDR3 DNA reads TGTGCCAGCACGCTTGAGAATTCACCCCTCCACTTT. It codes for CASTLENSPLHF.

This clone was seen many times. The CDR3 DNA follows: TGCAGTGCTAGACACTCATCTAGCACAGATACGCAGTATTTT. This gives the protein CSARHSSSTDTQYF. The chain combines TRBV20-1 with TRBJ2-3; D is undetermined. The CDR3 spans 14 residues. Deletions cut 2 bases from V and 0 bases from J, with 9 bases between. Germline V gene sequence: CDR1 DFQATT, CDR2 SNEGSKA (reference sequence).